This TCR beta chain is from a study of T cell repertoires in cytomegalovirus infection. Overall study context: Both CMV infection and a matching HLA type were indicated by public TCR beta signatures. Study results and limitations: In two of eight donors, the top clonotype was HLA-C-restricted CMV-specific. The cumulative frequency of public TCR beta families identified carriers of CMV plus the relevant HLA.

CDR1 SGHTA and CDR2 FQGNSA come from the germline V gene. CDR3 length equals 14 residues. Trimming cost V 1 base and J 4 bases; bases outside gene matches: 1. TCRdb passed the reads through MiXCR, listing each CDR3 protein once. The sample shows 650,000 to 850,000 distinct CDR3 sequences, roughly 28% of them seen only once. This clonotype was picked up many times. Antigen specificity is unknown. The sequenced sample was cultured CD8+ T cells from PBMCs, obtained from culture after CMV antigen stimulation. The V and J genes are TRBV7-2 and TRBJ1-3; 7 bases are shared with TRBD1. This sequence originates from a human donor in good health (CMV status not recorded). Some clones in this sample may be carry-over from other donors' samples. CDR3 coding DNA: TGTGCCAGCAGCTTAGGGGACAGCGGAAACACCATATATTTT. Residues: CASSLGDSGNTIYF.